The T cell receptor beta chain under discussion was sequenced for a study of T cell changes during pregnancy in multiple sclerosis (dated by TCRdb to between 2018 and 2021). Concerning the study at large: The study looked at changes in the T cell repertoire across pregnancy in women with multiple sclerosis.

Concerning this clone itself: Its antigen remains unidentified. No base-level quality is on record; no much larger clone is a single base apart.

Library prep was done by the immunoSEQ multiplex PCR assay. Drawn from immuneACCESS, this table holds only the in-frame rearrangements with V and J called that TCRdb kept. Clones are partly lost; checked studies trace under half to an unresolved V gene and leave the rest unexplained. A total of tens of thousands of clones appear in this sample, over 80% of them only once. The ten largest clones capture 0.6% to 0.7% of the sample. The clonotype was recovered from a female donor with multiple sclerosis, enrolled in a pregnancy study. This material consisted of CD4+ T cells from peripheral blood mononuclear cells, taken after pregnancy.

The encoded CDR3 is CASSSTGPGELFF. The nucleotide sequence is TGTGCCAGCAGCTCAACAGGTCCCGGGGAGCTGTTTTTT. Rearrangement joined TRBV7-9 to TRBJ2-2, with TRBD1 tentatively as D gene (5 bases match). V drops 4 bases and J drops 6 bases, leaving 9 bases in between. CDR3 length: 13 amino acids, cysteine to phenylalanine. CDR3 DNA only is kept here, 39 bases in frame from base 1. The germline V gene encodes CDR1 SEHNR and CDR2 FQNEAQ (reference sequence).